This is a list of T cell receptor beta chains from one sample in a study of shared clonotypes between healthy human individuals. Measured with immunoSEQ multiplex PCR; TCRdb has only the in-frame clones, and not every one. The sample contains millions of clones, 90% to 95% of which appear only once. The material sequenced was naive CD4+ T cells from PBMCs. These receptors came from a man in his late teens or twenties in good health. Some clones in this sample may be carry-over from other donors' samples. Both conserved end residues are part of each CDR3. The D gene is left open where the match is weak. Rows give clone size only sometimes, using once, few, many, or a class for an expanded clone.

D	V	J	size	CDR3	DNA
TRBD2	TRBV5-1	TRBJ2-2	once	CASSLVGGPDGELFF	TGCGCCAGCAGCTTGGTGGGAGGGCCGGACGGGGAGCTGTTTTTT
.	TRBV6-5	TRBJ1-1	.	CASTPPGSGVAEAFF	TGTGCCAGCACCCCACCGGGATCAGGAGTCGCTGAAGCTTTCTTT
TRBD2	TRBV7-9	TRBJ2-3	.	CASSLAGGIHPSDTQYF	TGTGCCAGCAGCCTAGCGGGAGGGATCCACCCATCAGATACGCAGTATTTT
.	TRBV5-1	TRBJ2-3	.	CASSLLADTQYF	TGCGCCAGCAGCTTGCTAGCAGATACGCAGTATTTT
TRBD1	TRBV19	TRBJ1-5	.	CASNRGPNQPQHF	TGTGCCAGTAACAGGGGCCCCAATCAGCCCCAGCATTTT
TRBD1	TRBV7-9	TRBJ1-1	.	CASSFNRGLNTEAFF	TGTGCCAGCAGCTTTAACAGGGGGCTGAACACTGAAGCTTTCTTT
.	TRBV28	TRBJ2-7	.	CASSLRGTTYEQYF	TGTGCCAGCAGTCTCCGGGGCACCACCTACGAGCAGTACTTC
.	TRBV5-6	TRBJ1-5	.	CASSLGRANQPQHF	TGTGCCAGCAGCTTGGGCAGGGCCAATCAGCCCCAGCATTTT
.	TRBV7-2	TRBJ1-2	.	CASSLAGGLTEGYTF	TGTGCCAGCAGCTTGGCGGGGGGCCTGACGGAGGGCTACACCTTC
.	TRBV6-6	TRBJ1-5	.	CASTGSNQPQHF	TGTGCCAGCACGGGTAGCAATCAGCCCCAGCATTTT
.	TRBV5-1	TRBJ1-1	few	CASSYTANTEAFF	TGCGCCAGCAGCTATACAGCGAACACTGAAGCTTTCTTT
.	TRBV5-1	TRBJ2-7	.	CASRPRAGPSYEQYF	TGCGCCAGCCGCCCTAGGGCGGGACCCTCCTACGAGCAGTACTTC
.	TRBV4-2	TRBJ2-1	.	CASRPGTSSYNEQFF	TGTGCCAGCAGGCCCGGGACAAGCTCCTACAATGAGCAGTTCTTC
.	TRBV18	TRBJ1-1	.	CASSPSQERAEAFF	TGTGCCAGCTCACCCTCGCAGGAGAGGGCTGAAGCTTTCTTT
TRBD1	TRBV28	TRBJ2-7	.	CASSFEGVGTGGYEQYF	TGTGCCAGCAGTTTTGAAGGGGTGGGGACAGGGGGCTACGAGCAGTACTTC
TRBD2	TRBV30	TRBJ2-1	.	CAWGASGNYNEQFF	TGTGCCTGGGGTGCTAGCGGAAATTACAATGAGCAGTTCTTC
TRBD1	TRBV19	TRBJ1-2	.	CASSRDRTFGGYTF	TGTGCCAGTAGTAGGGACAGAACCTTCGGTGGCTACACCTTC
TRBD1	TRBV29-1	TRBJ2-2	once	CSVHVSDRDSVGELFF	TGCAGCGTCCATGTCTCGGACAGGGATTCCGTCGGGGAGCTGTTTTTT
.	TRBV9	TRBJ2-3	once	CASSLRFGGVADTQYF	TGTGCCAGCAGCCTGCGTTTCGGGGGAGTGGCAGATACGCAGTATTTT
.	TRBV7-3	TRBJ2-1	.	CASSSRTFSSYNEQFF	TGTGCCAGCAGCTCCCGGACTTTCAGCTCCTACAATGAGCAGTTCTTC
.	TRBV28	TRBJ2-7	.	CASSRPSATSYEQYF	TGTGCCAGCAGTCGCCCTAGCGCAACTTCCTACGAGCAGTACTTC
.	TRBV29-1	TRBJ2-3	.	CSVESRWNTQYF	TGCAGCGTTGAATCAAGGTGGAATACGCAGTATTTT
.	TRBV6-1	TRBJ2-2	.	CASSEANLSGSPRELFF	TGTGCCAGCAGTGAAGCGAATTTAAGTGGCTCCCCCAGGGAGCTGTTTTTT
.	TRBV28	TRBJ2-7	.	CASSLPAGDHYEQYF	TGTGCCAGCAGTTTACCGGCAGGGGATCACTACGAGCAGTACTTC
TRBD1	TRBV19	TRBJ2-6	.	CAGSTDRAGANVLTF	TGTGCCGGTAGTACCGACAGGGCTGGGGCCAACGTCCTGACTTTC
.	TRBV6-6	TRBJ1-4	.	CASSPGGSNEKLFF	TGTGCCAGCAGCCCCGGGGGTTCTAATGAAAAACTGTTTTTT
.	TRBV6-6	TRBJ2-5	.	CASSYRLQTPQETQYF	TGTGCCAGCAGTTACAGACTGCAAACCCCTCAAGAGACCCAGTACTTC
.	TRBV7-9	TRBJ2-5	.	CASSFRSGRAGETQYF	TGTGCCAGCAGCTTCAGGTCAGGGCGGGCTGGGGAGACCCAGTACTTC
.	TRBV28	TRBJ2-7	once	CASGDGGGQYF	TGTGCCAGCGGGGATGGGGGAGGGCAGTACTTC
.	TRBV10-1	TRBJ2-7	.	CARGGNKSGEQYF	TGCGCCAGAGGGGGTAATAAGTCCGGCGAGCAGTACTTC
TRBD1	TRBV27	TRBJ2-5	.	CASSAGTGGLETQYF	TGTGCCAGCAGTGCCGGGACAGGGGGCCTGGAGACCCAGTACTTC
.	TRBV5-5	TRBJ1-2	.	CASSLADGQYGYTF	TGTGCCAGCAGCTTGGCCGATGGGCAGTATGGCTACACCTTC
TRBD2	TRBV6-1	TRBJ2-1	.	CASRILAGVYNEQFF	TGTGCCAGCAGAATACTAGCGGGAGTATACAATGAGCAGTTCTTC
TRBD2	TRBV5-4	TRBJ2-3	.	CASSQRTSGTTSDTQYF	TGTGCCAGCAGCCAAAGGACTAGCGGAACTACCTCGGATACGCAGTATTTT
.	TRBV15	TRBJ1-5	.	CATSRGIFYRNQPQHF	TGTGCCACCAGCAGAGGCATATTCTACCGCAATCAGCCCCAGCATTTT
.	TRBV5-1	TRBJ1-2	.	CASSLGDGGYGYTF	TGCGCCAGCAGCTTGGGAGACGGGGGCTATGGCTACACCTTC
.	TRBV1	TRBJ2-1	.	CTSSQVLRGAREQFF	TGCACCAGCAGCCAAGTGCTTAGGGGAGCGCGAGAGCAGTTCTTC
.	TRBV5-1	TRBJ1-1	few	CASSLEGTANTEAFF	TGCGCCAGCAGCTTGGAGGGGACGGCGAACACTGAAGCTTTCTTT
.	TRBV6-5	TRBJ1-3	.	CASTLGRASGNTIYF	TGTGCCAGCACCCTTGGGAGGGCCTCTGGAAACACCATATATTTT
TRBD1	TRBV6-1	TRBJ1-1	.	CASSGGGQAGNTEAFF	TGTGCCAGCAGTGGGGGGGGACAGGCCGGGAACACTGAAGCTTTCTTT
.	TRBV2	TRBJ1-3	.	CASSVSVDTIYF	TGTGCCAGCAGTGTCTCCGTAGACACCATATATTTT
.	TRBV11-3	TRBJ2-5	.	CASSSRDNQETQYF	TGTGCCAGCAGCTCCCGGGACAACCAAGAGACCCAGTACTTC
.	TRBV7-7	TRBJ2-3	.	CASSLHPSTDTQYF	TGTGCCAGCAGCTTACATCCCAGCACAGATACGCAGTATTTT
.	TRBV6-5	TRBJ1-2	.	CASRRGINYGYTF	TGTGCCAGCAGGCGCGGGATCAACTATGGCTACACCTTC